This TCR beta chain was captured by sequencing in a study of identical twins. Notes on the study in general: Insertions were fewer in abundant cord blood beta clonotypes, whereas memory repertoires showed none of this pattern.

For this clonotype: Its antigen remains unknown.

Germline V gene lookup returns CDR1 GTSNPN and CDR2 SVGIG (reference sequence). Trimming removed 4 bases from V and 2 bases from J, with 15 bases in between. CDR3 size: 15 residues. With template switching, a universal primer site was added, and the cDNA carried unique molecular identifiers. TCRdb called the 5' RACE reads again in MiXCR, with one record for every CDR3 protein. Among under 400,000 distinct CDR3 sequences listed, roughly 9% were seen once. Healthy Caucasian individuals made up all the donors. This receptor was taken from a woman aged 45-59 years in good health. The genes are TRBV30 and TRBJ2-1; D is possibly TRBD1 (6 bases). Sequencing used naive T cells sorted from blood. The CDR3 bases are TGTGCCTGGACCCCGGGACACGGGGCCTACAATGAGCAGTTCTTC. Translated: CAWTPGHGAYNEQFF.